These 5 T cell receptor beta chains share one sample of origin, sequenced in a study of cytomegalovirus exposure and HLA in healthy donors. The PCR contained 60 Vbeta and 13 Jbeta primers. TCRdb keeps only in-frame clones here, not all; method: immunoSEQ multiplex PCR. The data show over 95,000 clones, 82% seen once. The material sequenced was PBMCs. Source of these receptors: a woman younger than 35 in good health and CMV-seronegative.

The V call is TRBV28, the J call TRBJ2-5, with D uncertain. The CDR3 consists of 10 residues. Germline V gene data show CDR1 as MDHEN and CDR2 as SYDVKM. CDR3 amino acids: CGAGQETQYF. As DNA, the CDR3 is TGTGGAGCCGGCCAAGAGACCCAGTACTTC.

J is TRBJ2-1 and V is TRBV7-9, with D tentatively TRBD2 (6 bases). Deletions cut 2 bases from V and 8 bases from J, with 19 bases between. This CDR3 is 16 amino acids long. The V gene's germline CDR1 is SEHNR and CDR2 FQNEAQ (reference sequence). CDR3 DNA: TGTGCCAGCAGCTTACGGCGGGACCTTCCAATGGATGAGCAGTTCTTC. This encodes CASSLRRDLPMDEQFF.

The count of this clone is one. The J gene is TRBJ1-2, the V gene TRBV4-3; D gene ambiguous. Germline V gives CDR1 LGHNA, CDR2 YSLEER. The ends were cut back, 4 bases at V and 4 bases at J, with 10 bases in the middle. CDR3 size: 13 residues. CDR3 nucleotide sequence: TGCGCCAGCAGCCCTCAAGCGGGCTATGGCTACACCTTC. Amino acid sequence: CASSPQAGYGYTF.

V and J are TRBV5-6 and TRBJ2-5, with D possibly matching TRBD1 (5 bases). This CDR3 is 14 amino acids long. Germline V CDR1 and CDR2: SGHDT, YYEEEE. V shed 0 bases and J shed 7 bases, with 13 bases lying between them. The DNA of the CDR3 is TGTGCCAGCAGCTTGGGGGGCCATTTGGGGACCCAGTACTTC. It yields the protein CASSLGGHLGTQYF.

Written as DNA, the CDR3 is TGTGCCAGCAGTAAACAGGGCCAAACAAATCAGCCCCAGCATTTT. Translated: CASSKQGQTNQPQHF. V and J are TRBV2 and TRBJ1-5; possibly TRBD1 for D (6 bases). Between the trimmed V and J ends, which lost 5 bases and 4 bases, there was a span of 15 bases. The germline CDR1 and CDR2 sequences are SNHLY and FYNNEI. The length of the CDR3 is 15 residues.